This note documents a single TCR beta chain sequence. Its antigen is still unknown. TCRdb used MiXCR to reprocess the reads, holding one entry per CDR3 protein. The sample holds under 850,000 distinct CDR3 sequences, around a third seen once. The germline gives CDR1 SGHVS, CDR2 FNYEAQ. Losses at the gene ends were 5 bases for V and 5 bases for J; bases not matched to a gene: 9. This CDR3 contains 15 residues. These data come from a study of T cell repertoires in cytomegalovirus infection. Study context: Selection of CMV epitopes for the study included recently identified HLA-C-restricted and well-studied HLA-B-restricted ones. Public TCR beta signatures marked donors with CMV infection and the matching HLA. Study-wide results and limits: Public TCR beta family frequency separated CMV-and-HLA carriers, including in an independent cohort. The ex vivo response was dominated by HLA-C-restricted CMV-specific TCR beta clonotypes.

Here the sequenced sample was cultured PBMCs, taken from culture after CMV antigen stimulation. This receptor was taken from a human donor in good health (CMV status not recorded). Some clones in this sample may be carry-over from other donors' samples. The chain combines TRBV7-6 with TRBJ2-3, with 8 bases aligning to TRBD2. CDR3 in DNA: TGTGCCAGCAGCCGACTAGCGAGAGAGGAAGATACGCAGTATTTT. It is translated as CASSRLAREEDTQYF.